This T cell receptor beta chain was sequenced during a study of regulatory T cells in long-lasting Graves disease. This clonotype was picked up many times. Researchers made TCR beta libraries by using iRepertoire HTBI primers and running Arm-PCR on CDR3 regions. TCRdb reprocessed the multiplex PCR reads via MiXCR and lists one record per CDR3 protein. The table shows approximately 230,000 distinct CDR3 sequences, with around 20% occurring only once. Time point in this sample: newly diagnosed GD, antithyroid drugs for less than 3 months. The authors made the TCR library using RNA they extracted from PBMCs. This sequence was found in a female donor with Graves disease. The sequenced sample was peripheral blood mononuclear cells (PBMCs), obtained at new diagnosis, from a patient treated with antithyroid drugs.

The CDR3 region is CASSLGATRTYEQYF. CDR3 coding DNA: TGTGCCAGCAGCTTAGGCGCGACACGGACTTACGAGCAGTACTTC. This chain links TRBV11-3 with TRBJ2-7; D might be TRBD2 (5 bases). The CDR3 spans 15 residues. Germline V gene sequence: CDR1 SGHNT, CDR2 YENEEA. The ends were cut back, 1 base at V and 4 bases at J, with 14 bases in the middle.